This section outlines one TCR beta chain sequence together with its context. Its antigen remains unknown. The data stem from a study of cytomegalovirus exposure and HLA in healthy donors. Study at large: Most genotyped donors, 81% of about 430, had Caucasian-associated genetic ancestry. Study-level results: A later analysis showed TCR association rates differing by HLA locus, peaking at DRB1 and lowest at HLA-C. An Asian-associated ancestry cluster reportedly showed fewer N-insertions than the roughly 670-donor mean in a later analysis.

Germline CDR1 reads MNHNS; CDR2 reads SASEGT. The CDR3 sequence is 14 residues long. V lost 6 bases, J lost 5 bases, and 16 bases lay in between. A multiplex PCR was run with 60 Vbeta primers and 13 Jbeta primers. Produced via immunoSEQ multiplex PCR; TCRdb's table is partial and in-frame only. The table has over 100,000 clones, about 80% seen once; the top ten hold about 7.7%. The sequenced sample consisted of PBMCs. The receptor's source is a woman between 45 and 60 years old in good health and CMV-seropositive. The chain uses TRBV6-1 and TRBJ1-1; a weak D match, TRBD1 (5 bases). CDR3 coding DNA: TGTGCCAGCAGCCCAGGGTGGGGGGGGACTGAAGCTTTCTTT. Encoded protein: CASSPGWGGTEAFF.